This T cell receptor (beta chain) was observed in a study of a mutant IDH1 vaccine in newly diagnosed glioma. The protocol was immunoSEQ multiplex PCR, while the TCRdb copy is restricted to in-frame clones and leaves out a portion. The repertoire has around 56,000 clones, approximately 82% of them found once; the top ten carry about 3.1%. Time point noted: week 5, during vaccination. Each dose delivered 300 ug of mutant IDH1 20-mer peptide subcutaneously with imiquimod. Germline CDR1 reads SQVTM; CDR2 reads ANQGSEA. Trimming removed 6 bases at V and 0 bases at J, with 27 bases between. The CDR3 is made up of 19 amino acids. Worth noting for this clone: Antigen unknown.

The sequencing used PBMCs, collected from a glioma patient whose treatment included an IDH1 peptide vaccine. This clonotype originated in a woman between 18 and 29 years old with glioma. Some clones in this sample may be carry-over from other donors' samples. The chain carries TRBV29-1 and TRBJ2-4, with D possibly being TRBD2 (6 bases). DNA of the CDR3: TGCAGCGTCCCCGACCGACGCATACCACGGGGGTTAGCCAAAAACATTCAGTACTTC. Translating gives CSVPDRRIPRGLAKNIQYF.